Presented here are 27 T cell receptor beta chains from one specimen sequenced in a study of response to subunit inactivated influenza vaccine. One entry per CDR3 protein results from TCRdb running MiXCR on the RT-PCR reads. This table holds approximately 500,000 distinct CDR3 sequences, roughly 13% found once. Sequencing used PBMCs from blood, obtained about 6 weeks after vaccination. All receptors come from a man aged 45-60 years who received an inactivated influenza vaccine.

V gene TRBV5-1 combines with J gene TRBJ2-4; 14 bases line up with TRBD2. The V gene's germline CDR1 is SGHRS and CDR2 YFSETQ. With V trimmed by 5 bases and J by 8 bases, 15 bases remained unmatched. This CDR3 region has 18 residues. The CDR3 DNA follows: TGCGCCAGCAGTCGATTACGGACTAGCGGGAGGTCTGAGGACATTCAGTACTTC. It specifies CASSRLRTSGRSEDIQYF.

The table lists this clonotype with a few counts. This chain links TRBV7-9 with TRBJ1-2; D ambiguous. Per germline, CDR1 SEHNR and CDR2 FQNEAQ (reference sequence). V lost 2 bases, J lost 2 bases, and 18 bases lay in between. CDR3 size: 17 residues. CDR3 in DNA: TGTGCCAGCAGCTTACGGAGGCAGTCTCGGGGAAACTATGGCTACACCTTC. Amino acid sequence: CASSLRRQSRGNYGYTF.

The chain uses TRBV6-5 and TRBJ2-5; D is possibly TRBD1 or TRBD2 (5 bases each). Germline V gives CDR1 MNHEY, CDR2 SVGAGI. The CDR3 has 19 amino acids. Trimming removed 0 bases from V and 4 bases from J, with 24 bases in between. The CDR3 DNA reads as TGTGCCAGCAGTTACTCGAGCTGGGGAGAAAGTGGGGCGGGAGAGACCCAGTACTTC. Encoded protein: CASSYSSWGESGAGETQYF.

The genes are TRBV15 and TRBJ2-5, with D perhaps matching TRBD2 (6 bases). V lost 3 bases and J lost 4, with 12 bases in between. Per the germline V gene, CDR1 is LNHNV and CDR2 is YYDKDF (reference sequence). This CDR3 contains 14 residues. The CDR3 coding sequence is TGTGCCACCAGCAGTTCCCCCGGGGGAGAGACCCAGTACTTC. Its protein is CATSSSPGGETQYF.

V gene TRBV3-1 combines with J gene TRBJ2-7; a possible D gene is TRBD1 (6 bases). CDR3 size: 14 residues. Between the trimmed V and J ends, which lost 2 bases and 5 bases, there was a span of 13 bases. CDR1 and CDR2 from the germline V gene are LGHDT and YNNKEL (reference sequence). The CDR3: CASSQRRGSDEQYF. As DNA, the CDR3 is TGTGCCAGCAGCCAACGTAGGGGGTCGGACGAGCAGTACTTC.

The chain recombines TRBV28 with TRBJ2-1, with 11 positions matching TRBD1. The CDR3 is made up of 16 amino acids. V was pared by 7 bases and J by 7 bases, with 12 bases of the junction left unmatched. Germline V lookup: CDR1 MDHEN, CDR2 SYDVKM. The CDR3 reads CASKYPGTGGGNEQFF. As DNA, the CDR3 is TGTGCCAGCAAATACCCCGGGACAGGGGGAGGGAATGAGCAGTTCTTC.

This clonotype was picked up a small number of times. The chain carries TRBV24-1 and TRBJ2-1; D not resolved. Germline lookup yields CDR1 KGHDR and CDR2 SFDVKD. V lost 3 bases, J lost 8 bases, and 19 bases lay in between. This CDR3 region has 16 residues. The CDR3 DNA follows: TGTGCCACCAGTGATATGGGTCAGGACCGATACTATGAGCAGTTCTTC. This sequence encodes CATSDMGQDRYYEQFF.

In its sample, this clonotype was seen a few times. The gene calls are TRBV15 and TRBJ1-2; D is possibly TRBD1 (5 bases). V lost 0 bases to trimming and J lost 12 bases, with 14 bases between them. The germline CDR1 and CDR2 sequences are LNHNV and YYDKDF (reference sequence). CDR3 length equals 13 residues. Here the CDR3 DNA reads TGTGCCACCAGCAGAGATCACCGGGGGTTCGACACCTTC. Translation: CATSRDHRGFDTF.

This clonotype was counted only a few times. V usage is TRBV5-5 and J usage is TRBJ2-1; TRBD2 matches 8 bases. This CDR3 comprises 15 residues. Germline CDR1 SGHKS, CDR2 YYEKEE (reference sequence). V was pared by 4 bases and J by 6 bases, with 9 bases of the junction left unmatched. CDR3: CASSPHGGAFNEQFF. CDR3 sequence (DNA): TGTGCCAGCAGCCCTCACGGGGGGGCCTTCAATGAGCAGTTCTTC.

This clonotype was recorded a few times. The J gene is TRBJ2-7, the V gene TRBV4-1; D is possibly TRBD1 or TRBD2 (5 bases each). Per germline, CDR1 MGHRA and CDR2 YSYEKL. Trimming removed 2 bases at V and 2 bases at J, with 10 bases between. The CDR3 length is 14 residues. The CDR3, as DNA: TGCGCCAGCAGCCAAACCCGGGACGCCTACGAGCAGTACTTC. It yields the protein CASSQTRDAYEQYF.

The CDR3: CAFSSPYGLAGGPGEQFF. The CDR3 nucleotides read TGTGCCTTCAGTTCGCCCTACGGACTAGCGGGAGGGCCGGGTGAGCAGTTCTTC. The rearrangement uses TRBV3-1 and TRBJ2-1, with 15 bases matching TRBD2. The CDR3 covers 18 residues. Losses at the gene ends were 11 bases for V and 9 bases for J; bases not matched to a gene: 20. The germline gives CDR1 LGHDT, CDR2 YNNKEL (reference sequence).

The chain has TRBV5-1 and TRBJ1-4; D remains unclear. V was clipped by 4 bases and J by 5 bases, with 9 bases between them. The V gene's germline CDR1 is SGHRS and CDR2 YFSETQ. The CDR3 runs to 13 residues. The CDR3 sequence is CASSRFENEKLFF. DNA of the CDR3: TGCGCCAGCAGCCGCTTTGAAAATGAAAAACTGTTTTTT.

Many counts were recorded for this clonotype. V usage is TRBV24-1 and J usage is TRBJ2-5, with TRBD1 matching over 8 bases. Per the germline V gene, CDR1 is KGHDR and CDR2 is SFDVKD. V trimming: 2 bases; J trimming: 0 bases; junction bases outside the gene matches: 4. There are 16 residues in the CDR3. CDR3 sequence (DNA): TGTGCCACCAGTGATTCCGGGACAGGAGACCAAGAGACCCAGTACTTC. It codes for CATSDSGTGDQETQYF.

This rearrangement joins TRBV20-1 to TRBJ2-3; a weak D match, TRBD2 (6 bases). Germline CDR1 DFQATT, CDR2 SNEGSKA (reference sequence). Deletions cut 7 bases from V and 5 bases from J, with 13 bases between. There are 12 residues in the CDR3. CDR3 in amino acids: CSGRLVGDTQYF. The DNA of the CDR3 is TGCAGTGGTCGACTAGTCGGAGATACGCAGTATTTT.

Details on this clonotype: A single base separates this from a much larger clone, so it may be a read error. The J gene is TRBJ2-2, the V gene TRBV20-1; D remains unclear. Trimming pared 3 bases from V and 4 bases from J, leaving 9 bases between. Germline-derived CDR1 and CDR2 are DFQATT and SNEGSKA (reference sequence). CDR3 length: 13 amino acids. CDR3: CSASRRSTGELFF. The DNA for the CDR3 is TGCAGTGCTAGTCGGCGGAGCACCGGGGAGCTGTTTTTT.

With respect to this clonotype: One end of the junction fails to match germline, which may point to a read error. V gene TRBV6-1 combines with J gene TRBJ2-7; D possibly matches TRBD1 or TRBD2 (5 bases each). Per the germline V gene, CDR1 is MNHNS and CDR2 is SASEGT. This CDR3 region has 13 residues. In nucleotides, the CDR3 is TGTGCCAGCAGGCAGACAGAGGGCTACGAGCAGTGCTTC. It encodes CASRQTEGYEQCF.

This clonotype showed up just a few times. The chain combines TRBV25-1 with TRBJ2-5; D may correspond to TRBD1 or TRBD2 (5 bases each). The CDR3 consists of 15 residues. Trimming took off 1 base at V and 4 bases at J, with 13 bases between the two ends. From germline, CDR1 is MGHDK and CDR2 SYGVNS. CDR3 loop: CASSELTAGRETQYF. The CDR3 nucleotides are TGTGCCAGCAGTGAATTGACGGCAGGGAGAGAGACCCAGTACTTC.

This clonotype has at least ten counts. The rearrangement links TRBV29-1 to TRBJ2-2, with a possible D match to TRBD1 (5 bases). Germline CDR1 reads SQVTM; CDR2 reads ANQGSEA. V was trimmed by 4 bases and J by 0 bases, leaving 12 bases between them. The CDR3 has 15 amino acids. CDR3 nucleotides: TGCAGCGTTGGAACAGGCATGACGAACACCGGGGAGCTGTTTTTT. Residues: CSVGTGMTNTGELFF.

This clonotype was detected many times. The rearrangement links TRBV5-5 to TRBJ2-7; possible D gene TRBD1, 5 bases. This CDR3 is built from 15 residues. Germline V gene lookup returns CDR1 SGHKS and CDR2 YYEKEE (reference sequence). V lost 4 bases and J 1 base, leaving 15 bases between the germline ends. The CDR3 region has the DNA TGTGCCAGCAGCCGGTCCAGGGATCAGTCCTACGAGCAGTACTTC. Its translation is CASSRSRDQSYEQYF.

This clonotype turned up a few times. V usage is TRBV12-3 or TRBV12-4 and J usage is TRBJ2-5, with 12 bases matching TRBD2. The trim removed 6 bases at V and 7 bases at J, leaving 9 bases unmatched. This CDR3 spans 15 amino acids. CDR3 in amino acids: CASSPTTSGGGTQYF. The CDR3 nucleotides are TGTGCCAGCAGCCCTACGACTAGCGGGGGCGGGACCCAGTACTTC.

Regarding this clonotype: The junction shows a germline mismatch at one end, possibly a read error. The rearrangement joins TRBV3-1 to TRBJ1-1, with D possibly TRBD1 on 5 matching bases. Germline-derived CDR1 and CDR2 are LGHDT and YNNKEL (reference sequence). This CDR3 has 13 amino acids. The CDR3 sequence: CASRQGRQGQAFF. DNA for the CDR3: TGTGCCAGCAGACAAGGTCGTCAGGGTCAAGCTTTCTTT.

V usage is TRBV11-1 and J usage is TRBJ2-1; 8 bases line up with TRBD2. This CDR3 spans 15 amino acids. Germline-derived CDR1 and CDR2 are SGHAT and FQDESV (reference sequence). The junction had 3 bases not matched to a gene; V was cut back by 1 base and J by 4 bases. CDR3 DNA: TGTGCCAGCAGCTTAGACCGGGGGGGGTACAATGAGCAGTTCTTC. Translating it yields CASSLDRGGYNEQFF.

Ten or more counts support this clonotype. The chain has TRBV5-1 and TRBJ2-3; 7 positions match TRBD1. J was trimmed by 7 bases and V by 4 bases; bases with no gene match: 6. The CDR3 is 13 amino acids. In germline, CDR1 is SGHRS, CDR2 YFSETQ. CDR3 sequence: CASSPGTEYTQYF. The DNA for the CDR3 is TGCGCCAGCAGCCCCGGGACAGAATATACGCAGTATTTT.

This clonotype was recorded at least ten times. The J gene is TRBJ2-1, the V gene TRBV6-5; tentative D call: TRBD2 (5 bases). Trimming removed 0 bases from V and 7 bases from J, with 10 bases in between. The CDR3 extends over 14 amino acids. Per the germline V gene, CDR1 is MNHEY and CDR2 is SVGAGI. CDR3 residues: CASSYSWTGNEQFF. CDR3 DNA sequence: TGTGCCAGCAGTTACTCGTGGACGGGGAATGAGCAGTTCTTC.

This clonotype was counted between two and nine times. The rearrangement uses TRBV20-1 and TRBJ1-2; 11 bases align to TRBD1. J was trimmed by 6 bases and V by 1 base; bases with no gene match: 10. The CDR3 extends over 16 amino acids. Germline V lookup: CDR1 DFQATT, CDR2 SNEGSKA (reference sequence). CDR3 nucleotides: TGCAGTGCTAGAGCTCCTTGGACAGGGGGCAGGGATGGCTACACCTTC. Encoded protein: CSARAPWTGGRDGYTF.

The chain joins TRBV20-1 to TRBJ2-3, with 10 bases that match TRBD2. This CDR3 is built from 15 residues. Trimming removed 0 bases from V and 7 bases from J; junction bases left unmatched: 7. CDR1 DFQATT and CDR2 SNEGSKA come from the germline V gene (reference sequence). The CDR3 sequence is CSARDLLAGWYTQYF. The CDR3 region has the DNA TGCAGTGCTAGAGACTTACTAGCGGGGTGGTATACGCAGTATTTT.

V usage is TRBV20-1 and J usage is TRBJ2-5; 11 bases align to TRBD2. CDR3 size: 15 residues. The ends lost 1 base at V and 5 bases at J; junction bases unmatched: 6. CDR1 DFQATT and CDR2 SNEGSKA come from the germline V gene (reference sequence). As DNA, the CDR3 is TGCAGTGCTAGAGCCCCCACTAGCGGGAGCGAGACCCAGTACTTC. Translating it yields CSARAPTSGSETQYF.